Given below is one T cell receptor beta chain in context. Its antigen remains unknown. V gave up 6 bases and J gave up 8 bases, with 14 bases separating them. The CDR3 is made up of 13 amino acids. Germline CDR1 SGHTA, CDR2 FQGNSA. Assay used: immunoSEQ multiplex PCR; TCRdb lists only in-frame clones, some missing. This sample has nearly 30,000 clones, with roughly 86% found just once. These data originate in a study of PD-L1 blockade in urothelial cancer. Study at large: T cell content in blood samples showed a median of approximately 150,000.

Points from the study as a whole: Having blood TCR clonality under the median before treatment predicted better survival.

The sequence was obtained from a man aged 50 to 59 with urothelial cancer. The material was PBMCs, obtained around atezolizumab (anti-PD-L1) treatment. J is TRBJ2-1 and V is TRBV7-2; TRBD2 might be the D (6 bases). CDR3 sequence reads: CASRTRGPDEQFF. DNA of the CDR3: TGTGCCAGCAGGACGCGGGGCCCCGATGAGCAGTTCTTC.